The 11 T cell receptor beta chains below all came from one sample that was sequenced in a study of CD8+ T cells in alopecia areata. In each case, RNA was isolated and then reverse transcribed into cDNA as the sequencing template. Some clones are missing from TCRdb's copy, which holds only in-frame ones; the method was immunoSEQ multiplex PCR. The sample lists about 97,000 clones; roughly two fifths were seen once. Sample: CD4+ T cells sorted from blood. All receptors derive from a human donor with alopecia areata.

The V gene is TRBV7-2, the J gene TRBJ2-6; D gene uncertain. The CDR3 is 15 residues long. CDR1 and CDR2 from the germline V gene are SGHTA and FQGNSA. The germline V and J ends were trimmed by 1 base and 0 bases, with 4 bases remaining between them. The CDR3 region is CASSLGGSGANVLTF. The CDR3 DNA reads as TGTGCCAGCAGCTTAGGGGGCTCTGGGGCCAACGTCCTGACTTTC.

By its share, this clone is medium-sized. CDR3 DNA sequence: TGCGCCAGCAGCTTGTTAGGGACTAGCGGGAGGGATGAGCAGTTCTTC. Translating gives CASSLLGTSGRDEQFF. This chain uses TRBV5-1 with TRBJ2-1, with 16 bases matching TRBD2. The CDR3 has 16 amino acids. V shed 1 base and J 8 bases; nucleotides not matched to a gene: 3. CDR1 and CDR2 from the germline V gene are SGHRS and YFSETQ.

The chain has TRBV7-8 and TRBJ1-2; a possible D gene is TRBD1 (6 bases). The CDR3 sequence is 14 residues long. Germline V gene data show CDR1 as SGHVS and CDR2 as FQNEAQ. With 1 base removed from V and 8 bases from J, the gap between germline ends came to 14 bases. This chain's CDR3 is CASSLVGGLGGYTF. The CDR3 bases are TGTGCCAGCAGCTTAGTAGGGGGGCTTGGCGGCTACACCTTC. Drawing the rest from reference TRBV7-8 and TRBJ1-2, the complete variable domain is GAGVSQSPRYKVAKRGQDVALRCDPISGHVSLFWYQQALGQGPEFLTYFQNEAQLDKSGLPSDRFFAERPEGSVSTLKIQRTQQEDSAVYLCASSLVGGLGGYTFGSGTRLTVV.

This chain joins TRBV19 and TRBJ2-3; 8 nucleotides align to TRBD2. CDR3 length: 16 amino acids. With V trimmed by 4 bases and J by 4 bases, 10 bases remained unmatched. CDR1 LNHDA and CDR2 SQIVND come from the germline V gene (reference sequence). CDR3 amino acids: CASSNSRGAGADTQYF. CDR3 DNA: TGTGCCAGTAGTAATTCGCGGGGGGCTGGCGCAGATACGCAGTATTTT.

This clone showed up just once. The chain combines TRBV4-2 with TRBJ2-5, with 7 bases identical to TRBD1. The junction had 9 bases not matched to a gene; V was cut back by 6 bases and J by 5 bases. The CDR3 has 14 residues. Per germline, CDR1 LGHNA and CDR2 YNFKEQ. The CDR3 coding sequence is TGTGCCAGCAGTATTAGGGGACAGCTCGAGACCCAGTACTTC. Its translation: CASSIRGQLETQYF.

The chain employs TRBV11-2 and TRBJ2-6, with unresolved D. Trimming took 5 bases from V and 4 from J, leaving 12 bases between them. The CDR3 spans 15 residues. CDR1 and CDR2 (germline): SGHAT, FQNNGV. In DNA, the CDR3 is TGTGCCAGCAGCCCCGGGCCTGGAGGGGCCAACGTCCTGACTTTC. Protein product: CASSPGPGGANVLTF.

The chain links TRBV7-2 to TRBJ2-1; D unresolved. Trimming left V 2 bases short and J 7 bases short, with 6 bases between. The CDR3 contains 12 residues. Germline V lookup: CDR1 SGHTA, CDR2 FQGNSA. CDR3 DNA sequence: TGTGCCAGCAGCTTAACCTTAAATGAGCAGTTCTTC. Translation: CASSLTLNEQFF.

There are a few counts of this clone. This chain uses TRBV29-1 with TRBJ2-7; D remains unclear. Germline V gene data show CDR1 as SQVTM and CDR2 as ANQGSEA. Trimming took 3 bases from V and 4 from J, leaving 13 bases between them. The CDR3 spans 13 residues. CDR3 nucleotide sequence: TGCAGCGTTGAGCCTAGGCAAGGATACGAGCAGTACTTC. Amino acid sequence: CSVEPRQGYEQYF.

In nucleotides, the CDR3 is TGCGCCAGCAGCTTGTCGACTAGCGGGGATACGCAGTATTTT. Translation gives CASSLSTSGDTQYF. The chain recombines TRBV5-1 with TRBJ2-3; 10 nucleotides align to TRBD2. CDR3 length: 14 amino acids. V trimming: 1 base; J trimming: 6 bases; junction bases outside the gene matches: 2. Germline V lookup: CDR1 SGHRS, CDR2 YFSETQ.

The chain recombines TRBV29-1 with TRBJ2-5; TRBD2 agrees at 13 bases. Looked up from germline, CDR1 is SQVTM and CDR2 is ANQGSEA. The V and J ends lost 6 bases and 4 bases, in that order; junction bases with no gene match: 8. The CDR3 sequence is 15 residues long. Written as DNA, the CDR3 is TGCAGCGTCCATAAACTAGCGGGAGGGGGAGAGACCCAGTACTTC. Encoded protein: CSVHKLAGGGETQYF.

The CDR3: CASRGQINYGYTF. Here the CDR3 DNA reads TGTGCCAGCAGGGGACAGATTAACTATGGCTACACCTTC. The chain couples TRBV2 to TRBJ1-2; TRBD1 aligns across 7 bases. With 6 bases clipped from V and 1 base from J, the junction kept 2 bases outside the gene matches. There are 13 residues in the CDR3. Per the germline V gene, CDR1 is SNHLY and CDR2 is FYNNEI. Together with reference TRBV2 and TRBJ1-2, the CDR3 gives the full variable domain: EPEVTQTPSHQVTQMGQEVILRCVPISNHLYFYWYRQILGQKVEFLVSFYNNEISEKSEIFDDQFSVERPDGSNFTLKIRSTKLEDSAMYFCASRGQINYGYTFGSGTRLTVV.